This is a list of T cell receptor beta chains from one sample in a study of T cell repertoires in cytomegalovirus infection. In TCRdb, the reads were re-called with MiXCR into one record per CDR3 protein. This table holds around 230,000 distinct CDR3 sequences, approximately 7% found once. Input material: PBMCs. These receptors were obtained from a human donor in good health (CMV status not recorded). Some clones in this sample may be carry-over from other donors' samples. The CDR3 runs from the conserved cysteine through the conserved F or W. A D gene is named only where the DNA matches it firmly. Clone size appears in some rows only: once, few, many, or a class for an expanded clone.

d_call	clone_size	v_call	j_call	cdr3_nt	cdr3_aa
NA	many	TRBV7-2	TRBJ1-1	TGTGCCAGCAGCTTACTTGTGGACACCGAAGCTTTCTTT	CASSLLVDTEAFF
NA	many	TRBV10-3	TRBJ1-5	TGTGCCATCAGTGATCGGTTCCCCGGTCAGCCCCAGCATTTT	CAISDRFPGQPQHF
NA	many	TRBV29-1	TRBJ1-1	TGCAGCGTTGCCTCACCGGGGGGCGAGTTGAACACTGAAGCTTTCTTT	CSVASPGGELNTEAFF
NA	many	TRBV7-2	TRBJ2-7	TGTGCCAGCAGCTATGGCAGATCCTACGAGCAGTACTTC	CASSYGRSYEQYF
TRBD1	many	TRBV30	TRBJ2-7	TGTGCCGGGGACAGGGGCCAGGGGAACGAGCAGTACTTC	CAGDRGQGNEQYF
NA	many	TRBV30	TRBJ1-5	TGTGCCTGGACAGGGTCGGGAAGACAGCCCCAGCATTTT	CAWTGSGRQPQHF
NA	many	TRBV30	TRBJ1-1	TGTGCCTGGAACCATGTCCAGGGGCTCACTGAAGCTTTCTTT	CAWNHVQGLTEAFF
TRBD1	many	TRBV9	TRBJ2-1	TGTGCCAGCAGCGTGACAGGGGGCAATGAGCAGTTCTTC	CASSVTGGNEQFF
TRBD2	many	TRBV14	TRBJ2-1	TGTGCCAGCAGCCAACGTCTTCTAGCGGGGGGCCCGAATGAGCAGTTCTTC	CASSQRLLAGGPNEQFF
NA	many	TRBV6-2/TRBV6-3	TRBJ1-5	TGTGCCAGCAGTGATCCGGGTGGCAGGGGCAATCAGCCCCAGCATTTT	CASSDPGGRGNQPQHF
NA	many	TRBV19	TRBJ2-3	TGTGCCAGTAGTCAACCGCCTCCGGGAGATACGCAGTATTTT	CASSQPPPGDTQYF
NA	NA	TRBV18	TRBJ1-6	TGTGCCAGCTCCGAGCTTGTGGACGAACCCCTCCACTTT	CASSELVDEPLHF
NA	many	TRBV30	TRBJ1-2	TGTGCCTGGAGTGGTGACTGGGGCTACACCTTC	CAWSGDWGYTF
NA	NA	TRBV28	TRBJ1-1	TGTGCCAGCAGTTTCTCCTCGGCAGTCATGAACACTGAAGCTTTCTTT	CASSFSSAVMNTEAFF
TRBD2	many	TRBV6-2/TRBV6-3	TRBJ2-1	TGTGCCAGCAGTCTACGGACTAGCGGGGGGAATGAGCAGTTCTTC	CASSLRTSGGNEQFF
NA	many	TRBV7-9	TRBJ1-4	TGTGCCAGCAGCTTTCCAGACCGGCTGCTAGAAAAACTGTTTTTT	CASSFPDRLLEKLFF
NA	NA	TRBV7-8	TRBJ2-2	TGTGCCAGCAGCTTACGGGTGGAGTACACCGGGGAGCTGTTTTTT	CASSLRVEYTGELFF
NA	many	TRBV28	TRBJ1-3	TGTGCCAGCAGTTTTGGAGGTTCCACCATATATTTT	CASSFGGSTIYF
NA	few	TRBV29-1	TRBJ1-2	TGCAGCGTTGAAGCAAGGCAGAATAACTATGGCTACACCTTC	CSVEARQNNYGYTF
NA	many	TRBV30	TRBJ1-1	TGTGCCTGGAGTACAGGGCTAGCCTCTGAAGCTTTCTTT	CAWSTGLASEAFF
NA	many	TRBV7-8	TRBJ1-1	TGTGCCAGCAGCTTCCGAGACGGCCTGAACACTGAAGCTTTCTTT	CASSFRDGLNTEAFF
NA	many	TRBV5-4	TRBJ2-3	TGTGCCAGCAGCCGCCCCGACAGTCCTCAAAGCACAGATACGCAGTATTTT	CASSRPDSPQSTDTQYF
NA	many	TRBV2	TRBJ1-1	TGTGCCAGCAGGGGTAGGGATGCTGAAGCTTTCTTT	CASRGRDAEAFF
NA	NA	TRBV20-1	TRBJ2-6	TGCAGTGGGAACTCTGGGGCCAACGTCCTGACTTTC	CSGNSGANVLTF
NA	many	TRBV9	TRBJ2-7	TGTGCCAGCAGCGTAGGTGGCAGTACCTACGAGCAGTACTTC	CASSVGGSTYEQYF
NA	many	TRBV20-1	TRBJ1-1	TGCAGTGCTAGAGATGGGAGCATGAACACTGAAGCTTTCTTT	CSARDGSMNTEAFF
NA	many	TRBV7-2	TRBJ2-7	TGTGCCAGCAGCCGGATGGGGGGCGAGCAGTACTTC	CASSRMGGEQYF
NA	many	TRBV29-1	TRBJ2-1	TGCAGCGTTGAAGGAGACAGTGGGCGCAATGAGCAGTTCTTC	CSVEGDSGRNEQFF
TRBD2	many	TRBV28	TRBJ2-7	TGTGCCAGCAGTTTTGGCCTAGCGGGGGGTTACGAGCAGTACTTC	CASSFGLAGGYEQYF
NA	many	TRBV7-2	TRBJ2-1	TGTGCCAGCCGGGGAAGGGGGGGCTGGGAAGTCAATGAGCAGTTCTTC	CASRGRGGWEVNEQFF
NA	many	TRBV19	TRBJ1-5	TGTGCCAGTAGTATTACGGGGGGCGAGGGCGGTCAGCCCCAGCATTTT	CASSITGGEGGQPQHF
NA	many	TRBV6-1	TRBJ1-1	TGTGCCAGCAGCGAGGGACATCGCGGTGAAGCTTTCTTT	CASSEGHRGEAFF
NA	NA	TRBV23-1	TRBJ1-1	TGCGCCAGCCGGGGATTGGGGGAGTCAAAAGCTTTCTTT	CASRGLGESKAFF
NA	NA	TRBV20-1	TRBJ2-7	TGCAGTGCTTCTCCAGGACCTCCCAGGGGGGAGGGATACGAGCAGTACTTC	CSASPGPPRGEGYEQYF
NA	few	TRBV7-9	TRBJ2-7	TGTGCCAGCAGCTTACAGGAAACCTACGAGCAGTACTTC	CASSLQETYEQYF
NA	few	TRBV20-1	TRBJ2-1	TGCAGTGCTCCCATGAGGGGCCCTGTCTCCTACAATGAGCAGTTCTTC	CSAPMRGPVSYNEQFF
TRBD2	many	TRBV6-2/TRBV6-3	TRBJ2-2	TGTGCCAGCCGCCGGGGCGGGGGATCGAACACCGGGGAGCTGTTTTTT	CASRRGGGSNTGELFF
NA	few	TRBV5-1	TRBJ2-5	TGCGCCAGCAGCTTGAATTTGGAGACCCAGTACTTC	CASSLNLETQYF
NA	few	TRBV20-1	TRBJ2-3	TGCAGTGCTAGACGGCGGCCTAGCACAGATACGCAGTATTTT	CSARRRPSTDTQYF
NA	many	TRBV12-3/TRBV12-4	TRBJ1-6	TGTGCCAGCAGTTTAATGGGGAATTCACCCCTCCACTTT	CASSLMGNSPLHF
TRBD1	many	TRBV12-3/TRBV12-4	TRBJ1-5	TGTGCCAGCAGCCCGCCAGTGGACAGGGACCAGCCCCAGCATTTT	CASSPPVDRDQPQHF
TRBD1	many	TRBV12-3/TRBV12-4	TRBJ2-7	TGTGCCAGCAGTGTGACAGGGGTAGGCTACGAGCAGTACTTC	CASSVTGVGYEQYF
TRBD1	NA	TRBV12-3/TRBV12-4	TRBJ2-7	TGTGCCACGGGCCCGGGACAGGGCTACGAGCAGTACTTC	CATGPGQGYEQYF
NA	many	TRBV29-1	TRBJ2-6	TGCAGCGTTAGCGCAGGCCTCTCTGGTGGCAACGTCCTGACTTTC	CSVSAGLSGGNVLTF
TRBD1	many	TRBV7-2	TRBJ2-3	TGTGCCAGCAGCTTAGACAGGGGGCATCGAGATACGCAGTATTTT	CASSLDRGHRDTQYF
TRBD1	NA	TRBV28	TRBJ2-7	TGTGCCAGCAGTCTGGGACAGGCAACCTACGAGCAGTACTTC	CASSLGQATYEQYF
NA	many	TRBV7-2	TRBJ2-5	TGTGCCAGCAGCCGATCTAGCTCACAAGAGACCCAGTACTTC	CASSRSSSQETQYF
NA	NA	TRBV5-1	TRBJ1-1	TGCGCCAGCAGCTCGAAGGGGCTGTCCGACACTGAAGCTTTCTTT	CASSSKGLSDTEAFF
NA	few	TRBV29-1	TRBJ2-3	TGCAGCGTTGACAGCAGGTTTGAGTATTTT	CSVDSRFEYF
TRBD1	many	TRBV7-2	TRBJ1-5	TGTGCCAGCAGCTTGGGACAGGGTAGTTTCCAGCCCCAGCATTTT	CASSLGQGSFQPQHF
NA	many	TRBV15	TRBJ2-7	TGTGCCACCAGCAGAGTCGTGGGGACGAGGGGCCCCTACGAGCAGTACTTC	CATSRVVGTRGPYEQYF
NA	many	TRBV6-4	TRBJ2-2	TGTGCCAGCAGTAAATCGACAGGAAACACCGGGGAGCTGTTTTTT	CASSKSTGNTGELFF
TRBD1	many	TRBV7-2	TRBJ1-1	TGTGCCAGCAGCCTAAAAACGACAGGGGCGATGACTGAAGCTTTCTTT	CASSLKTTGAMTEAFF
NA	many	TRBV6-2/TRBV6-3	TRBJ1-1	TGTGCCAGCAGTAACGCCGTTGTAGGGACTGAAGCTTTCTTT	CASSNAVVGTEAFF
NA	many	TRBV28	TRBJ2-7	TGTGCCAGCAGTTCGGAGGGCTACGAGCAGTACTTC	CASSSEGYEQYF
NA	many	TRBV6-2/TRBV6-3	TRBJ1-5	TGTGCCAGCAGAGTCGGACAGAGCAATCAGCCCCAGCATTTT	CASRVGQSNQPQHF
TRBD2	few	TRBV11-3	TRBJ2-1	TGTGCCAGCAGCTTGACTAGCGGGCAGCAGTTCTTC	CASSLTSGQQFF
NA	many	TRBV7-2	TRBJ2-5	TGTGCCAGCAGCCAGGGGGGGGCGGGAGAGACCCAGTACTTC	CASSQGGAGETQYF
TRBD1	many	TRBV7-3	TRBJ1-1	TGTGCCAGCAGATTTAAGGGACAGGACACTGAAGCTTTCTTT	CASRFKGQDTEAFF